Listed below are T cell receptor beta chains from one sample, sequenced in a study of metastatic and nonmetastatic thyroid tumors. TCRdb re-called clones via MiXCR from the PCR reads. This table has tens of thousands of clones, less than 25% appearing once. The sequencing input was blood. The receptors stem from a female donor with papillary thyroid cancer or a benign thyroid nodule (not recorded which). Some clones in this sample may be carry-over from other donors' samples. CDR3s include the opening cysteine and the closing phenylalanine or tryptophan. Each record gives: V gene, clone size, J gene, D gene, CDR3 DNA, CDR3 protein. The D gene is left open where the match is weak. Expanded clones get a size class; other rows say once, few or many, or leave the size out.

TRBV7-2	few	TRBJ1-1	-	TGTGCCAGCAGCCTAGACAGGACTGAAGCTTTCTTT	CASSLDRTEAFF
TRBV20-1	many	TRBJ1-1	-	TGCAGTGCTAGAGATTGGACAGCATACACTGAAGCTTTCTTT	CSARDWTAYTEAFF
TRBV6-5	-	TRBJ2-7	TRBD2	TGTGCCAGCAGTTACCAGGGACTAGCGGAACCCTACGAGCAGTACTTC	CASSYQGLAEPYEQYF
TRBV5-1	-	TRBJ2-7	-	TGCGCCAGCAGCTTAAGGGGGGGGCCCTCCTACGAGCAGTACTTC	CASSLRGGPSYEQYF
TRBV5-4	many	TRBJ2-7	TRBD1	TGTGCCAGCAGAGTTGGGGGGACAGGGAAGGAGTACTTC	CASRVGGTGKEYF
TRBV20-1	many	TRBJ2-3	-	TGCAGTGCGGGCGCGGGCCGCGATACGCAGTATTTT	CSAGAGRDTQYF
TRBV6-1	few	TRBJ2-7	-	TGTGCCAGCAGTGCTATTAGCGAGCAGTACTTC	CASSAISEQYF
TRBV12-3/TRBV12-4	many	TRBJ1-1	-	TGTGCCAGCAGTTTATCTGGGACTGAAGCTTTCTTT	CASSLSGTEAFF
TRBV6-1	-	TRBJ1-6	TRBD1	TGTGCCAGCATGGGACAGGAAGATAATTCACCCCTCCACTTT	CASMGQEDNSPLHF
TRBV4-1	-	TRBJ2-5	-	TGCGCCAGCAGCCAAGATGGAGGGAGTCGGGAGACCCAGTACTTC	CASSQDGGSRETQYF
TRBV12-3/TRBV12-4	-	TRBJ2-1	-	TGTGCCAGCAGTTTAAGGCACAACAATGAGCAGTTCTTC	CASSLRHNNEQFF
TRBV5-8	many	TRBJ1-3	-	TGTGCCAGCAGCGCTACATCCTCTGGAAACACCATATATTTT	CASSATSSGNTIYF
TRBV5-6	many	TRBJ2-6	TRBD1	TGTGCCAGCAGCTTGGAGGGACAGGGAATCAACGTCCTGACTTTC	CASSLEGQGINVLTF
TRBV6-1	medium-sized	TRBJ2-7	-	TGTGCCAGCAGTCGACAGGCAAGCTCCTACGAGCAGTACTTT	CASSRQASSYEQYF
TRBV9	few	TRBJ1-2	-	TGTGCCAGCAGCCCGCGGGACATCGCTAACTATGGCTACACCTTC	CASSPRDIANYGYTF
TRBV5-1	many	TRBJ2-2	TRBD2	TGCGCCAGCAGCTTAGGACTAGCGGGGACAGCGAACACCGGGGAGCTGTTTTTT	CASSLGLAGTANTGELFF
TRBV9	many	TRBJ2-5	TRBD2	TGTGCCAGCAGCAGCCGACTAGCGGGAGGAGAGACCCAGTACTTC	CASSSRLAGGETQYF
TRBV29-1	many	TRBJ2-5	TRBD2	TGCAGCGTTGCCGAAAGGACTAGCGGAGAAGAGACCCAGTACTTC	CSVAERTSGEETQYF
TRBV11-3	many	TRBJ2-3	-	TGTGCCAGCAGCTCCCTCCCCCAGGGTATCGGCACAGATACGCAGTATTTT	CASSSLPQGIGTDTQYF
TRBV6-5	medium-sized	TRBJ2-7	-	TGTGCCAGCAGTTACTTAGGGGAGCAGTACTTC	CASSYLGEQYF
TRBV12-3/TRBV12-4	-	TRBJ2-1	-	TGTGCCAGCAGTTTTTCGTTTTTAGTAAATGAGCAGTTCTTC	CASSFSFLVNEQFF
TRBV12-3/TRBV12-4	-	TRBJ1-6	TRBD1	TGTGCCAGCATAGGTGACAGGGAAGCTTCACCCCTCCACTTT	CASIGDREASPLHF
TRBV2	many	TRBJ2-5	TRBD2	TGTGCCAGCAGTATTGGACTAGCGGGAGGTCAAGAGACCCAGTACTTC	CASSIGLAGGQETQYF
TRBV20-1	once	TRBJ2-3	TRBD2	TGCAGTGCTGAGGGACTAGCGGGGGACATGGATACGCAGTATTTT	CSAEGLAGDMDTQYF
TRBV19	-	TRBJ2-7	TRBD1	TGTGCCAGTAGACCGGGACAGGGGTCTATGCACGAGCAGTACTTC	CASRPGQGSMHEQYF
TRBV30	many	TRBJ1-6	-	TGTGCCTGGAGTGAGCTCCGGGTTTGGTCCCTCCACTTT	CAWSELRVWSLHF
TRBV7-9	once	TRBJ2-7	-	TGTGCCAGCACCTTGTCCTGGAGGATCTCCTACGAGCAGTACTTC	CASTLSWRISYEQYF
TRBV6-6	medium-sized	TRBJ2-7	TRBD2	TGTGCCAGCAGTTACTCGGCTGCGGGGGGAGGGTACGAGCAGTACTTC	CASSYSAAGGGYEQYF
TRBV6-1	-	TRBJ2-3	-	TGTGCCAGCAGTGAATTCATTTTCAGGACAGCTAACACAGATACGCAGTATTTT	CASSEFIFRTANTDTQYF
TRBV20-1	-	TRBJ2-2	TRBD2	TGCAGTGCCACTACTAGCGGGAGGGTCACCGGGGAGCTGTTTTTT	CSATTSGRVTGELFF
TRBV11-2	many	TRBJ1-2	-	TGTGCCAGCAGCGCCGGGGGGAACTATGGCTACACCTTC	CASSAGGNYGYTF
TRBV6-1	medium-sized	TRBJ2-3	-	TGTGCCAGCAGTTTAGGCGGGATAAGCACAGATACGCAGTATTTT	CASSLGGISTDTQYF
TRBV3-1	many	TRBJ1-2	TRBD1	TGTGCCAGCAGCCAAGCCTGGGGGGGACAGGGGACGACGCCTTATGGCTACACCTTC	CASSQAWGGQGTTPYGYTF
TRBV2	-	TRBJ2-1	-	TGTGCCAGCAGTAAGGACAGCTACAATGAGCAGTTCTTC	CASSKDSYNEQFF
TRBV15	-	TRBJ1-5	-	TGTGCCACCAACATAGAAAAGGGGCTAAATCAGCCCCAGCATTTT	CATNIEKGLNQPQHF
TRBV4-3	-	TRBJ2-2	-	TGCGCCAGCAGCAGAGTTTGGGGGGGCGCAACCGGGGAGCTGTTTTTT	CASSRVWGGATGELFF
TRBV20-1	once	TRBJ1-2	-	TGCAGTGCTAGAGACAAAGGGTTCGGCGATGGCTACACCTTC	CSARDKGFGDGYTF
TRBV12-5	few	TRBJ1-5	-	TGTGCTAGTGGACGTGATCAGCCCCATCATTTT	CASGRDQPHHF
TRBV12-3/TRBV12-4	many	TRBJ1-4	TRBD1	TGTGCCAGCAGTCCATCGCAGGGGGTCAGGGAAAAACTGTTTTTT	CASSPSQGVREKLFF
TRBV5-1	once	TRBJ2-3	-	TGCGCCAGCAGCTTAGGACAGCTCAGGACCCGGGATACGCAGTATTTT	CASSLGQLRTRDTQYF
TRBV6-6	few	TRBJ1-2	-	TGTTCCAGCAGTTACTCGGCCGCGGGCGATGGCTACACCTTC	CSSSYSAAGDGYTF
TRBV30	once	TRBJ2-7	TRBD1	TGTGCCTCCACCCGGGACAGGGGTGCCGAGCAGTACTTC	CASTRDRGAEQYF
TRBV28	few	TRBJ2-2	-	TGTGCCAGCAACAAAGGGAACAACGGGGAGCTGTTTTTT	CASNKGNNGELFF
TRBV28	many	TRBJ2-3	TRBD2	TGTGCCAGCAGTCTCCCGACTAGCGGGAAAATAGATACGCAGTATTTT	CASSLPTSGKIDTQYF
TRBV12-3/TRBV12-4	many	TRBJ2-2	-	TGTGCCAGCAACAAGAACACCGGGGAGCTGTTTTTT	CASNKNTGELFF
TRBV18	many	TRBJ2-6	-	TGTGCCAGCTCACCCCAGAAAGTTAACTCTGGGGCCAACGTCCTGACTTTC	CASSPQKVNSGANVLTF
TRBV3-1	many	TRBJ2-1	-	TGTGCCAGCAGCCAAGACCCTTCGGGTTTTAATGAGCAGTTCTTC	CASSQDPSGFNEQFF
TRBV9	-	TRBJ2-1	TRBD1	TGTGCCAGCCGCCCCGCCGGGACAGGCTACAATGAGCAGTTCTTC	CASRPAGTGYNEQFF
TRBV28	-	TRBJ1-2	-	TGTGCCAGCCAGACAGGTATCTATGGCTACACCTTC	CASQTGIYGYTF